This TCR beta chain was found in a study of monozygotic twins with inflammatory bowel disease. From the 5' RACE reads, TCRdb lists one entry per CDR3 protein and no DNA. The sample holds over 150,000 distinct CDR3 sequences. This CDR3 comprises 17 residues. The germline V gene has CDR1 LGHNA and CDR2 YNFKEQ. The TCR comes from a human donor with ulcerative colitis or Crohn's disease, or a healthy co-twin of an affected twin (not recorded which). The J gene is TRBJ2-5, the V gene TRBV4-2; the TCRdb call, TRBD2, lacks DNA for checking. The sample consisted of blood. CDR3 protein: CASSQGPPRDGGETQYF.